This entry features one T cell receptor beta chain sequence. Its matching antigen is unknown. In blood CD8+ and CD4+ T cells, TCR beta underwent sequencing. This sample is drawn from a study of CD8 T cells in Susac syndrome. RNA was extracted with the RNeasy kit, and a quantity of roughly 0.5 to 1 ug was reverse transcribed using random hexamers. TCRdb re-called the immunoSEQ multiplex PCR reads with MiXCR, one entry per CDR3 protein. The data contain roughly 120,000 distinct CDR3 sequences, about 94% of them singletons. The V end lost 0 bases, the J end lost 6 bases, and 7 bases lay between the germline ends. The germline CDR1 and CDR2 sequences are KGHSH and LQKENI. The CDR3 has 13 residues. General study findings and limits: As the study acknowledged, the number of individuals in its TCR sequencing and HLA analysis was relatively small.

Material for sequencing was CD4+ T cells from PBMCs. The sequence derives from a human donor with multiple sclerosis. The chain employs TRBV18 and TRBJ2-3, with D uncertain. CDR3 bases: TGTGCCAGCTCACCACCCAGCCTGGATACGCAGTATTTT. Amino acid sequence: CASSPPSLDTQYF.